These 4 T cell receptor beta chains originate from one sample sequenced in a study of a mutant IDH1 vaccine in newly diagnosed glioma. The time point: baseline, week 1 (first vaccination visit). The treatment: pre-vaccination baseline after standard-of-care therapy. The repertoire was sequenced with immunoSEQ multiplex PCR; TCRdb's copy has only in-frame clones and lacks some. The data show about 88,000 clones, over 75% seen once. The material was PBMCs, obtained from a glioma patient treated with radiotherapy, temozolomide or both. These receptors originate from a man in his forties or fifties with glioma. Some clones in this sample may be carry-over from other donors' samples.

This chain uses TRBV7-8 with TRBJ1-3; tentatively, D is TRBD1 (6 bases). Germline lookup yields CDR1 SGHVS and CDR2 FQNEAQ. Trimming shortened V by 4 bases and J by 4 bases, and 17 bases separated the two germline ends. The CDR3 runs 16 residues. The CDR3 here is CASSSSTGTLGNTIYF. The CDR3 nucleotides are TGTGCCAGCAGCTCGTCTACCGGGACACTGGGAAACACCATATATTTT. Together with reference TRBV7-8 and TRBJ1-3, the CDR3 gives the full variable domain: GAGVSQSPRYKVAKRGQDVALRCDPISGHVSLFWYQQALGQGPEFLTYFQNEAQLDKSGLPSDRFFAERPEGSVSTLKIQRTQQEDSAVYLCASSSSTGTLGNTIYFGEGSWLTVV.

The rearrangement joins TRBV9 to TRBJ2-5; 10 nucleotides agree with TRBD2. CDR1 is SGDLS, CDR2 YYNGEE, per germline. After removal of 4 bases from V and 5 bases from J, the junction contained 14 bases not matched to a gene. The CDR3 totals 17 residues. DNA of the CDR3: TGTGCCAGCAGCCTCCGGGGGGAGAGCGGGGGGGCGGAGACCCAGTACTTC. Its protein product is CASSLRGESGGAETQYF.

CDR3 protein: CASSQLGTGAGNTIYF. CDR3 nucleotide sequence: TGTGCCAGCTCCCAACTCGGGACAGGGGCTGGAAACACCATATATTTT. This rearrangement joins TRBV18 to TRBJ1-3, with TRBD1 matching 10 bases. Unmatched junction bases numbered 7, after V lost 6 bases and J lost 2 bases. Germline V CDR1 and CDR2: KGHSH, LQKENI. The CDR3 covers 16 residues.

The table lists this clone with a count of one. The chain has TRBV19 and TRBJ1-5, with 8 bases aligning to TRBD1. CDR1 and CDR2 (germline): LNHDA, SQIVND (reference sequence). J lost 9 bases, V lost 5 bases, and 9 bases had no gene match. This CDR3 region has 14 residues. The CDR3 DNA is TGTGCCAGTAGTCCTGGACAGGGCCTAGGGCCCCAGCATTTT. Protein sequence: CASSPGQGLGPQHF.